This T cell receptor (beta chain) emerged from a study of T-cell memory formation after mild COVID-19. The table lists this clonotype with many counts. Antigen: not known. After 5'RACE with constant-segment primers, TCR alpha and TCR beta cDNA libraries carrying sample barcodes and UMIs were obtained. TCRdb re-derived calls from the 5' RACE reads in MiXCR, one entry per CDR3 protein. The sample yields around 400,000 distinct CDR3 sequences, roughly 26% seen once. Study results and limitations: While clones contracting from day 15 to 85 were balanced between CD4 and CD8, later expanders leaned CD4+.

The junction had 2 bases not matched to a gene; V was cut back by 0 bases and J by 5 bases. The CDR3 contains 16 residues. In germline, CDR1 is SGHRS, CDR2 YFSETQ. Sequenced material: PBMCs or a T cell subset sorted from them (not recorded which). The source of this sequence is an adult woman who had mild COVID-19 (a few samples of this study predate the infection). Cell type and time point are not known. The chain couples TRBV5-1 to TRBJ2-2; 12 bases align to TRBD2. As DNA, the CDR3 is TGCGCCAGCAGCTTGGATGGGACTAGCGGGACCGGGGAGCTGTTTTTT. Translation gives CASSLDGTSGTGELFF.